A selection of T cell receptor beta chains follows, all from one sample in a study of T cells in Graves' hyperthyroidism and ophthalmopathy. TCRdb processed the multiplex PCR reads anew with MiXCR; each CDR3 protein has one entry. The sample has roughly 700,000 distinct CDR3 sequences, 14% seen once. Sample: blood. Source of these receptors: a young woman with Graves' hyperthyroidism. Both conserved end residues are part of each CDR3. The order of the fields is V gene, clone size, J gene, D gene, CDR3 protein, CDR3 DNA. The D gene is left open where the match is weak. Where a row states a size, it is once, few, many or the class of an expanded clone; other rows omit it.

TRBV19	-	TRBJ2-1	-	CASSHVDPFPGYNEQFF	TGTGCCAGTAGTCACGTAGACCCCTTTCCGGGCTACAATGAGCAGTTCTTC
TRBV18	few	TRBJ2-2	-	CASSPDGIGTGELFF	TGTGCCAGCTCACCAGACGGAATAGGGACCGGGGAGCTGTTTTTT
TRBV18	many	TRBJ2-7	-	CASSPPYRSYEQYF	TGTGCCAGCTCACCACCGTACAGATCCTACGAGCAGTACTTC
TRBV18	many	TRBJ2-5	-	CASSQETQYF	TGTGCCAGCAGCCAAGAGACCCAGTACTTC
TRBV29-1	many	TRBJ1-1	-	CSVATQYTEAFF	TGCAGCGTTGCAACACAGTACACTGAAGCTTTCTTT
TRBV12-3/TRBV12-4	many	TRBJ2-1	-	CASSSPMGNNEQFF	TGTGCCAGCAGTTCCCCTATGGGTAACAATGAGCAGTTCTTC
TRBV7-3	-	TRBJ2-2	-	CASSLAFTGELFF	TGTGCCAGCAGCTTGGCGTTCACCGGGGAGCTGTTTTTT
TRBV6-5	few	TRBJ2-7	-	CASSFNRGGSYEQYF	TGTGCCAGCAGTTTTAACAGGGGGGGCTCCTACGAGCAGTACTTC
TRBV20-1	-	TRBJ2-7	-	CSAEKDHFYEQYF	TGCAGTGCGGAGAAGGATCATTTCTACGAGCAGTACTTC
TRBV6-2/TRBV6-3	-	TRBJ2-2	-	CASGLGTGELFF	TGTGCCAGCGGGCTAGGGACCGGGGAGCTGTTTTTT
TRBV20-1	-	TRBJ2-7	-	CSARRGAEQYF	TGCAGTGCTAGAAGGGGGGCCGAGCAGTACTTC
TRBV7-2	many	TRBJ2-3	TRBD2	CASSLNGRAQYF	TGTGCCAGCAGCTTAAACGGGAGGGCGCAGTATTTT
TRBV7-3	-	TRBJ2-1	TRBD2	CASSLVSSGRAFNEQFF	TGTGCCAGCAGCTTAGTTTCTAGCGGGAGGGCGTTTAATGAGCAGTTCTTC
TRBV20-1	few	TRBJ2-7	TRBD1	CSAKFPGTGDEQYF	TGCAGTGCCAAATTCCCCGGGACAGGGGACGAGCAGTACTTC
TRBV20-1	-	TRBJ1-1	-	CSARAVAGEAFF	TGCAGTGCTAGAGCGGTGGCGGGTGAAGCTTTCTTT
TRBV19	few	TRBJ1-5	-	CASSIFARDPNQPQHF	TGTGCCAGTAGTATCTTCGCCCGGGACCCAAATCAGCCCCAGCATTTT
TRBV20-1	-	TRBJ2-3	-	CSAISASRGTQYF	TGCAGTGCTATTTCGGCTAGCAGGGGTACGCAGTATTTT
TRBV24-1	few	TRBJ1-2	-	CATSDPASGNYGYTF	TGTGCCACCAGTGATCCTGCTTCGGGGAACTATGGCTACACCTTC
TRBV3-1	many	TRBJ2-5	-	CASSQVALEETQYF	TGTGCCAGCAGCCAAGTCGCACTAGAAGAGACCCAGTACTTC
TRBV6-2/TRBV6-3	many	TRBJ2-7	TRBD1	CASSYSGTGRPYEQYF	TGTGCCAGCAGTTACTCTGGGACAGGAAGACCCTACGAGCAGTACTTC
TRBV7-9	few	TRBJ2-5	-	CASSSGASWEETQYF	TGTGCCAGCAGCTCCGGTGCGAGTTGGGAAGAGACCCAGTACTTC
TRBV6-1	many	TRBJ1-2	-	CASGQRNYGYTF	TGTGCCAGCGGACAGCGTAACTATGGCTACACCTTC
TRBV19	-	TRBJ1-1	-	CASSILTSNTEAFF	TGTGCCAGTAGTATACTGACATCGAACACTGAAGCTTTCTTT
TRBV7-9	-	TRBJ2-5	-	CATRQNQETQYF	TGTGCCACCCGACAGAACCAAGAGACCCAGTACTTC
TRBV3-1	many	TRBJ1-1	TRBD1	CASSQEGQGKAFF	TGTGCCAGCAGCCAAGAGGGACAGGGAAAAGCTTTCTTT
TRBV20-1	once	TRBJ2-1	-	CSARSGTGALF	TGCAGTGCTCGATCCGGGACTGGAGCGCTCTTC
TRBV30	many	TRBJ2-3	TRBD1	CALNRGLSDTQYF	TGTGCCTTAAACAGGGGGCTCTCAGATACGCAGTATTTT
TRBV29-1	few	TRBJ2-7	-	CSVIEGRNRGLGRYEQYF	TGCAGCGTGATTGAGGGTCGGAACAGGGGCCTCGGGAGATACGAGCAGTACTTC
TRBV19	-	TRBJ2-7	-	CASSPRTASPYEQYF	TGTGCCAGTAGTCCCCGCACAGCCTCCCCCTACGAGCAGTACTTC
TRBV3-1	many	TRBJ2-3	-	CASSQEPRTDTQYF	TGTGCCAGCAGCCAAGAACCACGAACAGATACGCAGTATTTT
TRBV6-5	few	TRBJ1-5	-	CASSYPPAMSNQPQHF	TGTGCCAGCAGTTACCCCCCTGCCATGAGCAATCAGCCCCAGCATTTT
TRBV12-3/TRBV12-4	many	TRBJ2-5	-	CASSYRPFQETQYF	TGTGCCAGCAGTTACAGACCATTCCAAGAGACCCAGTACTTC
TRBV19	few	TRBJ1-2	TRBD1	CASSIIGTGGNYGYTF	TGTGCCAGTAGTATTATCGGGACAGGGGGAAACTATGGCTACACCTTC
TRBV28	few	TRBJ2-7	-	CASRKLGSSYEQYF	TGTGCCAGCAGGAAACTAGGCAGCTCCTACGAGCAGTACTTC
TRBV12-3/TRBV12-4	many	TRBJ2-1	-	CASTPGGRDDEQFF	TGTGCCAGCACCCCTGGAGGGCGGGACGATGAGCAGTTCTTC
TRBV7-9	few	TRBJ2-3	-	CASSLAGQTQYF	TGTGCCAGCAGCTTAGCAGGGCAAACGCAGTATTTT
TRBV12-3/TRBV12-4	many	TRBJ2-1	-	CASSRRTSGGYNEQFF	TGTGCCAGCAGTCGACGGACTTCAGGCGGCTACAATGAGCAGTTCTTC
TRBV6-6	-	TRBJ2-1	-	CASSYGERLSSYNEQFF	TGTGCCAGCAGTTACGGTGAGCGCCTAAGCTCCTACAATGAGCAGTTCTTC
TRBV28	few	TRBJ1-5	-	CASRFGVIRVQPQHF	TGTGCCAGCAGGTTTGGGGTTATCAGGGTTCAGCCCCAGCATTTT
TRBV20-1	few	TRBJ1-4	-	CSVGWGKLDEKLFF	TGCAGCGTAGGATGGGGGAAGTTAGATGAAAAACTGTTTTTT
TRBV7-2	many	TRBJ2-7	TRBD2	CASSLAGLAGSEQYF	TGTGCCAGCAGCTTAGCGGGGCTAGCGGGGAGCGAGCAGTACTTC
TRBV5-6	few	TRBJ2-1	TRBD2	CASSISPGAVGTSGRSDEQFF	TGTGCCAGCAGCATCAGCCCCGGGGCGGTTGGGACTAGCGGGAGGAGTGATGAGCAGTTCTTC
TRBV19	few	TRBJ2-3	TRBD2	CASSPGGRATDTQYF	TGTGCCAGTAGTCCTGGCGGGAGGGCGACGGATACGCAGTATTTT
TRBV19	few	TRBJ2-1	TRBD2	CASRGLASFKYNEQFF	TGTGCCAGTAGGGGACTAGCCTCTTTTAAATACAATGAGCAGTTCTTC
TRBV30	many	TRBJ1-4	TRBD1	CAWSGGQVNEKLFF	TGTGCCTGGAGCGGGGGACAGGTTAATGAAAAACTGTTTTTT
TRBV5-6	-	TRBJ2-1	-	CASSHWVRSYEQFF	TGTGCCAGCAGTCACTGGGTCCGCTCCTACGAGCAGTTCTTC
TRBV27	few	TRBJ2-5	-	CASSFPTTETGTQYF	TGTGCCAGCAGTTTCCCCACGACGGAGACTGGGACCCAGTACTTC
TRBV7-9	many	TRBJ2-1	-	CASSLGHLNEQFF	TGTGCCAGCAGCTTAGGGCATCTCAATGAGCAGTTCTTC
TRBV20-1	-	TRBJ1-2	TRBD1	CSASNPRQGTNYGYTF	TGCAGTGCTAGTAACCCTCGACAGGGTACTAACTATGGCTACACCTTC